The clone carrying this T cell receptor beta chain has a count of ten or more. Its antigen is unknown. CDR1 is MNHNS, CDR2 SASEGT, per germline. Trimming at V came to 6 bases and at J to 5 bases, leaving 6 bases not matched to a gene. The CDR3 is 13 amino acids. This record belongs to a study of CD8+CD57+ T cells in acquired aplastic anemia. Study in general: The average for DNA from sorted CD4+ and CD8+ cells was roughly 3 ug.

It was patients with CD8+CD57+ cell expansion by flow cytometry who were chosen for sequencing. Among the patients, none had received any therapy at the time of blood sampling. General study points: The CD8+ Simpson's diversity of patients and controls was not significantly different.

Profiling of TCR beta VDJ combinations and CDR3 sequences used genomic DNA as template. TCRdb itself ran the reads through MiXCR, one entry per CDR3 protein. The sample comprises under 200,000 distinct CDR3 sequences, roughly 50% of which are singletons, and around 1.8% rests with the top ten. The sequence was collected from a human donor with aplastic anemia. The chain recombines TRBV6-1 with TRBJ2-5; 7 bases are shared with TRBD2. Sequenced input: sorted CD4+, CD8+, or CD8+CD57+ T cells (not recorded which) from PBMCs. DNA of the CDR3: TGTGCCAGCAGACCGGGGGGTGTTGAGACCCAGTACTTC. Encoded protein: CASRPGGVETQYF.